The present T cell receptor (beta chain) was sequenced within a study of blood T cell repertoires in COVID-19. Looking at the study overall: The samples span acute and convalescent COVID-19 from the United States, Italy and Spain. Nucleic acid was either cDNA or gDNA, and it came from T cells, B-cell-depleted T cells, or PBMCs.

This CDR3 is 14 amino acids long. Germline V CDR1 and CDR2: SGDLS, YYNGEE. Between the trimmed V and J ends, which lost 0 bases and 1 base, there was a span of 7 bases. In the authors' workflow: Amplification of reference gene primers was used by the study to estimate nucleated cell counts. Profiled with immunoSEQ multiplex PCR; TCRdb holds only in-frame clones, not every one. V, J and clone size were drawn from that table, and D and trimming were deduced from the DNA. Of 150,000 or so clones listed, around 85% are singletons. The source of this sequence is a human donor in a cohort sampled during active COVID-19. The V call is TRBV9, the J call TRBJ1-1, with a weak D call TRBD1 (5 bases). Sequencing used peripheral blood. The CDR3 loop reads CASSVATENTEAFF. In nucleotides, the CDR3 is TGTGCCAGCAGCGTAGCGACAGAGAACACTGAAGCTTTCTTT. The entire variable domain, with the rest obtained from reference TRBV9 and TRBJ1-1, is as follows: DSGVTQTPKHLITATGQRVTLRCSPRSGDLSVYWYQQSLDQGLQFLIQYYNGEERAKGNILERFSAQQFPDLHSELNLSSLELGDSALYFCASSVATENTEAFFGQGTRLTVV.